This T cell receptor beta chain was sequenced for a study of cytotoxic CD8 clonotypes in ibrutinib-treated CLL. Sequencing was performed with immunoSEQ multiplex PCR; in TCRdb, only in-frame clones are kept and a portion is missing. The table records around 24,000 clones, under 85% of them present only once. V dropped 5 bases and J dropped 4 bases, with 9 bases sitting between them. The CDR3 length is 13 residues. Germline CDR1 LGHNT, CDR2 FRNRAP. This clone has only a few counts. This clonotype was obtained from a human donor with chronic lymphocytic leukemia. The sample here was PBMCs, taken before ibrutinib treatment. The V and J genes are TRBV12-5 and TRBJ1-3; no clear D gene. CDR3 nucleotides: TGTGCTAGTGGTCCCCCATCAGGAAACACCATATATTTT. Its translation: CASGPPSGNTIYF.